This T cell receptor beta chain stems from a study of OX40 agonist ivuxolimab in advanced cancers. Study-level points and caveats: Clonal expansion in partial responders at 0.1-3.0 mg/kg ranked among the lowest.

Of note for this clone: Its specificity is unknown.

Only in-frame clones appear in the TCRdb table, and some are missing; sequencing was by immunoSEQ multiplex PCR. Of around 38,000 clones listed, around 73% are singletons. The sequence was obtained from an adult with an advanced solid tumor such as melanoma, head and neck, liver or kidney cancer. Sequenced material: CD4+ or CD8+ T cells sorted from blood, taken in a trial of the OX40 agonist ivuxolimab.

CDR3 amino acids: CASSPGQGTLGDTQYF. In DNA form, the CDR3 reads TGTGCCAGTAGTCCCGGACAGGGAACTCTTGGAGATACGCAGTATTTT. The V call is TRBV19, the J call TRBJ2-3; 8 nucleotides match TRBD1. V shed 5 bases and J 5 bases; nucleotides not matched to a gene: 12. The germline gives CDR1 LNHDA, CDR2 SQIVND (reference sequence). This CDR3 contains 16 residues.